The sequence of this TCR beta chain was determined in a study of T cells in Graves' hyperthyroidism and ophthalmopathy. Study-level results: Clonotypes that were expanded in thyroid above 0.001 mostly appeared in blood too.

This clonotype showed up many times. Its antigen is unidentified. The CDR3 runs to 16 residues. With V trimmed by 1 base and J by 1 base, 4 bases remained unmatched. Looked up from germline, CDR1 is LNHNV and CDR2 is YYDKDF (reference sequence). Lactation, pregnancy, other autoimmune disease or uncontrolled infection led to exclusion of patients. On the basis of clinical symptoms, serum thyroxine and TRAb, thyroid ultrasound and orbital computed tomography, diagnoses were made. When hyperthyroidism was first diagnosed, the blood sample was taken, preceding any ophthalmopathy symptoms. Amplified TCR beta CDR3 regions came from RNA transcripts. In the first-round RT-PCR of the TCR CDR3, the HTBI primer set was used. TCRdb recomputed calls from the multiplex PCR reads with MiXCR, one row per CDR3 protein. The sample shows around 300,000 distinct CDR3 sequences, 13% of them seen only once.

This sequence was found in a woman in her 30s with Graves' hyperthyroidism that later progressed to Graves' ophthalmopathy. The sequencing sample was made of blood. The chain links TRBV15 to TRBJ2-1, with 7 positions matching TRBD2. The CDR3 protein is CATSRGGGGSYNEQFF. The DNA for the CDR3 is TGTGCCACCAGCAGAGGGGGCGGGGGATCCTACAATGAGCAGTTCTTC.